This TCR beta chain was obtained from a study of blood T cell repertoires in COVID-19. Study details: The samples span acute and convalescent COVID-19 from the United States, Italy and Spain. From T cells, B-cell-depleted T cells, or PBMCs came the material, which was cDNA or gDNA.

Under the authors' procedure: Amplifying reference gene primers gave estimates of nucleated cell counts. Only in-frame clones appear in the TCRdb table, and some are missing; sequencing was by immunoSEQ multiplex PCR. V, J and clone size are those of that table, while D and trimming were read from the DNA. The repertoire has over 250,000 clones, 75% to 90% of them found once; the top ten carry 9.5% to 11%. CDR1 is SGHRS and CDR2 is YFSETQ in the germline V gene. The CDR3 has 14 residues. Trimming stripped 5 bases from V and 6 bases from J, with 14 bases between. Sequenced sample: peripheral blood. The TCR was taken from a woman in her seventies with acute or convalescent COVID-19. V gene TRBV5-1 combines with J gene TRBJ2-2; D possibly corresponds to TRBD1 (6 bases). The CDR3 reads CASSPDSISGELFF. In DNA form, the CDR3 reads TGCGCCAGCAGTCCGGACAGTATCTCCGGGGAGCTGTTTTTT.